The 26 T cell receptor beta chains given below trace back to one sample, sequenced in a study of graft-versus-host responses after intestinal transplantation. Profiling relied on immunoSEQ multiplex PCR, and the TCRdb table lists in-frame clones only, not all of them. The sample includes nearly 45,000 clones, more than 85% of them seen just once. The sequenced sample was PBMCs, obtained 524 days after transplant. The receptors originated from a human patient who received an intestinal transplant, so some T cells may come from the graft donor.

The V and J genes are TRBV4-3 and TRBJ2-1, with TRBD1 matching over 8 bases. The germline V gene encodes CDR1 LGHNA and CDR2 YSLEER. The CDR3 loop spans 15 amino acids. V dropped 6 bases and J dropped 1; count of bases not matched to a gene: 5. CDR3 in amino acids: CASSQTGGSYNEQFF. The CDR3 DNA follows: TGCGCCAGCAGTCAAACAGGGGGGTCCTACAATGAGCAGTTCTTC.

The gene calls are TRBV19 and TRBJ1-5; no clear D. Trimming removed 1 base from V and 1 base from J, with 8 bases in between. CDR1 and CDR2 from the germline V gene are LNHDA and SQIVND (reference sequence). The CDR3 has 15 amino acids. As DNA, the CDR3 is TGTGCCAGTAGTATAGGACTCCGAAGCAATCAGCCCCAGCATTTT. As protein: CASSIGLRSNQPQHF. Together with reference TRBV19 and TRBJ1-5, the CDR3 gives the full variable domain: DGGITQSPKYLFRKEGQNVTLSCEQNLNHDAMYWYRQDPGQGLRLIYYSQIVNDFQKGDIAEGYSVSREKKESFPLTVTSAQKNPTAFYLCASSIGLRSNQPQHFGDGTRLSIL.

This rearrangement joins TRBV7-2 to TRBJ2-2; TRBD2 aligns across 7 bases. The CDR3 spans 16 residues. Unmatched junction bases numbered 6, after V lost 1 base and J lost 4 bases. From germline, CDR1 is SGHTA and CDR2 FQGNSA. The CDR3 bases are TGTGCCAGCAGCTTAGAAGGGAGGGCCCCCACCGGGGAGCTGTTTTTT. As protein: CASSLEGRAPTGELFF.

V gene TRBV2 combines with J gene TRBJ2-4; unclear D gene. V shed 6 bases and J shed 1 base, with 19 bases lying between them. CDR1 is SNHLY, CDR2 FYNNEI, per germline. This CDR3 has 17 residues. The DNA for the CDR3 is TGTGCCAGCAGCCCCATCGGTAACACAGTCGCCAAAAACATTCAGTACTTC. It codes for CASSPIGNTVAKNIQYF.

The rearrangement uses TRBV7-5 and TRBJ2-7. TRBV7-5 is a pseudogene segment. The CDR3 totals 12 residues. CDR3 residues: CVRSFQSYEQYF. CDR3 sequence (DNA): TGTGTCAGAAGCTTTCAGAGCTACGAGCAGTACTTC.

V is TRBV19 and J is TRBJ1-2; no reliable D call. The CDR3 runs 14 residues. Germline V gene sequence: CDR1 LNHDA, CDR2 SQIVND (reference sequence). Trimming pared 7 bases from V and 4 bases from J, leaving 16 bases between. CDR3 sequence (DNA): TGTGCCAGTAACGATATTGGGGAGAGCTATGGCTACACCTTC. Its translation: CASNDIGESYGYTF.

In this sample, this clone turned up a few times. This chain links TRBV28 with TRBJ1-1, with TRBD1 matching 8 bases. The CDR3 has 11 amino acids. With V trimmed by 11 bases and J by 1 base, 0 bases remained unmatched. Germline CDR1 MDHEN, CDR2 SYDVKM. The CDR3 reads CAGQGNTEAFF. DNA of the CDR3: TGTGCCGGACAGGGGAACACTGAAGCTTTCTTT.

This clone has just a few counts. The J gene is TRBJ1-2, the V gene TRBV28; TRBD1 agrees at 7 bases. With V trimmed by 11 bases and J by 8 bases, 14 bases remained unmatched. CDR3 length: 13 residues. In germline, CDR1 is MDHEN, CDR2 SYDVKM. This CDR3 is CAYAKNRGEGYTF. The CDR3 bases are TGTGCCTACGCTAAAAACAGGGGTGAAGGCTACACCTTC.

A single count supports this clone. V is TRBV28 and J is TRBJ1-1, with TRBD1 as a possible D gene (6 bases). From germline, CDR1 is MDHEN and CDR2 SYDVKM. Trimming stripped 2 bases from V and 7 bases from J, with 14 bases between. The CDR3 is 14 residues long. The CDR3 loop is CASSLPRQVGEAFF. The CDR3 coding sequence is TGTGCCAGCAGTTTACCTAGACAGGTGGGTGAAGCTTTCTTT.

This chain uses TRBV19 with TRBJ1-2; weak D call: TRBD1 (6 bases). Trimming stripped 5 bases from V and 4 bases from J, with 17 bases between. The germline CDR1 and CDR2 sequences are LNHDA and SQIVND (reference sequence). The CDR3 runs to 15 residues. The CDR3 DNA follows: TGTGCCAGTAGTCCCAGACAGGAATTCTTCTATGGCTACACCTTC. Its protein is CASSPRQEFFYGYTF.

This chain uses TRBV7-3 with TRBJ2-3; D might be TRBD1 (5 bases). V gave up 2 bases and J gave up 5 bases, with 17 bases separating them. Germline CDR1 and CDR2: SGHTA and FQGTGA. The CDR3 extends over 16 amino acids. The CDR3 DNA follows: TGTGCCAGCAGCTTAGCAGGGTCAGGGTATGGAGATACGCAGTATTTT. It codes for CASSLAGSGYGDTQYF.

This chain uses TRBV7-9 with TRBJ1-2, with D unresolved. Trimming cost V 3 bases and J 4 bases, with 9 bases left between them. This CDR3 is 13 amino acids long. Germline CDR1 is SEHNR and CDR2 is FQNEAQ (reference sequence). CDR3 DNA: TGTGCCAGCAGCTTCCCGGGGTTCTATGGCTACACCTTC. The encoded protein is CASSFPGFYGYTF.

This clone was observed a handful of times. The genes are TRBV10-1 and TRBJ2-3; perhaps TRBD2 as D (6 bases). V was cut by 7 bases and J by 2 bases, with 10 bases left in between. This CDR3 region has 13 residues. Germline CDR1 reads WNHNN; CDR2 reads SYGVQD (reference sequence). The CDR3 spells CASKASDTDTQYF. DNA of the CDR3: TGCGCCAGCAAGGCTAGCGACACAGATACGCAGTATTTT.

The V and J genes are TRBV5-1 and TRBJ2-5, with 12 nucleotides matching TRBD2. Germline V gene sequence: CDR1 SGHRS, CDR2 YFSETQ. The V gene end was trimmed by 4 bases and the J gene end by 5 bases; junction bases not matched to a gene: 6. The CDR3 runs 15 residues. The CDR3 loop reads CASSPRLAGDETQYF. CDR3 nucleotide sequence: TGCGCCAGCAGCCCCCGACTAGCGGGAGACGAGACCCAGTACTTC.

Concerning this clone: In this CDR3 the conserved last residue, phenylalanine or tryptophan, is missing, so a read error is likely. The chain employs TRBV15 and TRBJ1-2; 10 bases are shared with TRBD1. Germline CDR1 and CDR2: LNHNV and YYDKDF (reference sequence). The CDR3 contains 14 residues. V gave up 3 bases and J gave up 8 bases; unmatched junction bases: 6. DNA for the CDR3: TGTGCCACCAGCAGCCGGGACAGGGGTGGGGGCTACACCCTC. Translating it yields CATSSRDRGGGYTL.

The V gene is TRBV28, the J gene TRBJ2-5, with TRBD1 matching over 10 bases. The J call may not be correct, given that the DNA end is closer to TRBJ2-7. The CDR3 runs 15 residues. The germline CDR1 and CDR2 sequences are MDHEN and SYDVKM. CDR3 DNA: TGTGCCAGCAGGGGGACAGGGGTACTTTCCTACGAGCAGTACTTC. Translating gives CASRGTGVLSYEQYF.

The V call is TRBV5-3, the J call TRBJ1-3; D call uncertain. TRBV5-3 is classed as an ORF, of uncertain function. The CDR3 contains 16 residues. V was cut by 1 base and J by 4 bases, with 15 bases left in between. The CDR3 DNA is TGTGCCAGAAGCTTGAGAATGGAAGGGAACGGAAACACCATATATTTT. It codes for CARSLRMEGNGNTIYF.

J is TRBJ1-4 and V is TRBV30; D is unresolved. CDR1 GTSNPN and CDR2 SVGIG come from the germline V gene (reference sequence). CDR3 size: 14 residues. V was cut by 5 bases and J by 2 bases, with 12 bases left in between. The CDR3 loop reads CAWASGLTNEKLFF. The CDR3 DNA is TGTGCCTGGGCTTCCGGGCTTACTAATGAAAAACTGTTTTTT.

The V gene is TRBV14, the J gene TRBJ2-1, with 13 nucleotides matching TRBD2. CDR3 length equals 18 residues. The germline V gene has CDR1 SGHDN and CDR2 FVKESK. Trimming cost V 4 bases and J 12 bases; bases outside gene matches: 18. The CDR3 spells CASSPREGLAGVLARQFF. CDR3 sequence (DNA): TGTGCCAGCAGCCCCAGGGAAGGACTAGCGGGAGTTTTAGCAAGGCAGTTCTTC.

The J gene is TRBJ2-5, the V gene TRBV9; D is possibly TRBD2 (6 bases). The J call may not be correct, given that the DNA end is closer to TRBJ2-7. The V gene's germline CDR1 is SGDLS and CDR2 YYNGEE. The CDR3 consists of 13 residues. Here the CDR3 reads CASSVGGESEQYF. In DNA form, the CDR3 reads TGTGCCAGCAGCGTAGGCGGGGAGAGCGAGCAGTACTTC.

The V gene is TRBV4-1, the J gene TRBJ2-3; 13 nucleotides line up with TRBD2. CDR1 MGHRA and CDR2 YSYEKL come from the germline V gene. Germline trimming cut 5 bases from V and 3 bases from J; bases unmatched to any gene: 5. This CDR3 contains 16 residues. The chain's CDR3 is CASSKWTSGSTDTQYF. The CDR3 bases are TGCGCCAGCAGCAAATGGACTAGCGGGAGTACAGATACGCAGTATTTT.

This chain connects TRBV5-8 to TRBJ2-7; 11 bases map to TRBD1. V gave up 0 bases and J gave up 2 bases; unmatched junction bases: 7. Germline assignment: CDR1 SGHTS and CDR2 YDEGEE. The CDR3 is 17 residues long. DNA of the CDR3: TGTGCCAGCAGCTTGGACTTAGGGACAGGGGGGACCTACGAGCAGTACTTC. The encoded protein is CASSLDLGTGGTYEQYF.

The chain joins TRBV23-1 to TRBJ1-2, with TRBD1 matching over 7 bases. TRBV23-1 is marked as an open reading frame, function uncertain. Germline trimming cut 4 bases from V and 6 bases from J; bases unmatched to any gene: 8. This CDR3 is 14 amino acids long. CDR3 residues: CASSLSGTEDGYTF. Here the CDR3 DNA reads TGCGCCAGCAGTCTATCCGGGACAGAGGATGGCTACACCTTC.

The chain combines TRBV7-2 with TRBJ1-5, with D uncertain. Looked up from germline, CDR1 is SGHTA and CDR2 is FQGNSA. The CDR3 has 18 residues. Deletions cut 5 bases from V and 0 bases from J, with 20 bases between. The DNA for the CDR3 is TGTGCCAGCAGCCCGTCCGACCGGCGGCAGGCTAGCAATCAGCCCCAGCATTTT. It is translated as CASSPSDRRQASNQPQHF.

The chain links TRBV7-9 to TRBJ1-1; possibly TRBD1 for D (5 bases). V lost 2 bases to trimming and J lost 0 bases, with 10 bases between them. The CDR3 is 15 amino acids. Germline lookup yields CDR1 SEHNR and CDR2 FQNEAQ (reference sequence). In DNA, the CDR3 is TGTGCCAGCAGCTTATCCAGGGCGCTGAACACTGAAGCTTTCTTT. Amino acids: CASSLSRALNTEAFF.

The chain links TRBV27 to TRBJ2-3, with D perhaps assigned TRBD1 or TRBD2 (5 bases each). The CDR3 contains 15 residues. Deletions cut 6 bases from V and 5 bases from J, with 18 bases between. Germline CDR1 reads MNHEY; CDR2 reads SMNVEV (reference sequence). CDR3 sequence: CASSTLRDLGDTQYF. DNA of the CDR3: TGTGCCAGCAGCACCCTCCGGGACCTGGGAGATACGCAGTATTTT.